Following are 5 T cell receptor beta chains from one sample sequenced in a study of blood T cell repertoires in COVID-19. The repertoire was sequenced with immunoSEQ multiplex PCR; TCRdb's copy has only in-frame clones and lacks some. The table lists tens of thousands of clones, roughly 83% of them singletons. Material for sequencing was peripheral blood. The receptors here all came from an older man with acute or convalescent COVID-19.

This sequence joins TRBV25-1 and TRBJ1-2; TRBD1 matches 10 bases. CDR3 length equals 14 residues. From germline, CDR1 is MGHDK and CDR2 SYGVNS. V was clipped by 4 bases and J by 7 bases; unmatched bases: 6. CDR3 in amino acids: CASSVGTGAPGYTF. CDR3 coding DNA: TGTGCCAGCAGTGTAGGGACAGGGGCTCCTGGCTACACCTTC.

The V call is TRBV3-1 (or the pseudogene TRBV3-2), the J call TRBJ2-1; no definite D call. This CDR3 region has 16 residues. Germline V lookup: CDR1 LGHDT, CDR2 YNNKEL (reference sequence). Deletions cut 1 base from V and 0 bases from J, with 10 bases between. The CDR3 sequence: CASSQGLAASYNEQFF. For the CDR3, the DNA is TGTGCCAGCAGCCAAGGACTGGCAGCCTCCTACAATGAGCAGTTCTTC.

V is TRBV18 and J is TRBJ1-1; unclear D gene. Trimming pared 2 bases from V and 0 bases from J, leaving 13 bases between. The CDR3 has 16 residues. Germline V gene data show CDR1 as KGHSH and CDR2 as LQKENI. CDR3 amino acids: CASSPGYGVVNTEAFF. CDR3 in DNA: TGTGCCAGCTCACCAGGTTACGGGGTGGTGAACACTGAAGCTTTCTTT.

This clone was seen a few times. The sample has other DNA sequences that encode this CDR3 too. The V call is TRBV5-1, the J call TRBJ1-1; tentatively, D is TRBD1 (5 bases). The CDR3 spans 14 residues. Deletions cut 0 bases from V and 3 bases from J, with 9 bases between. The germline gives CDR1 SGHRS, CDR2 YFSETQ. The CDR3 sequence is CASSLGWGDTEAFF. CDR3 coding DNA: TGCGCCAGCAGCTTGGGTTGGGGGGACACTGAAGCTTTCTTT. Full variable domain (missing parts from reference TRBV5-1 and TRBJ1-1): KAGVTQTPRYLIKTRGQQVTLSCSPISGHRSVSWYQQTPGQGLQFLFEYFSETQRNKGNFPGRFSGRQFSNSRSEMNVSTLELGDSALYLCASSLGWGDTEAFFGQGTRLTVV.

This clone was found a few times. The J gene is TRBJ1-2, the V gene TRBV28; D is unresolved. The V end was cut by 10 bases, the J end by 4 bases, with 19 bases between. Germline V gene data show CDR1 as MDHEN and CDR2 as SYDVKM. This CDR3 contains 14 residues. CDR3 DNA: TGTGCCACCACAGTTTCTGGAAACACCTATGGCTACACCTTC. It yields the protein CATTVSGNTYGYTF.